This T cell receptor (beta chain) comes out of a study of blood T cell repertoires in COVID-19. The CDR3 has 15 amino acids. CDR1 is MNHEY and CDR2 is SVGAGI in the germline V gene. V dropped 11 bases and J dropped 4 bases, with 20 bases sitting between them. The table came from immunoSEQ multiplex PCR; TCRdb's copy has only in-frame clones and leaves some out. There are some 220,000 clones in the sample; around four fifths occur only once, and over 5.5% lies in the top ten. The chain combines TRBV6-5 with TRBJ1-4, with D tentatively TRBD1 (5 bases). The clonotype comes from a woman aged 60 to 75 with active or convalescent COVID-19. Input material: peripheral blood. The CDR3 region has the DNA TGTGCCGGGGGGGTCGGGGATTGGGTTAATGAAAAACTGTTTTTT. Its protein product is CAGGVGDWVNEKLFF.